The 17 T cell receptor beta chains reported below all come from one sample, sequenced in a study of shared clonotypes between healthy human individuals. The method was immunoSEQ multiplex PCR; TCRdb's version includes in-frame clones alone and lacks a portion of them. The sample lists over a million clones; over 95% were seen once. The sample consisted of naive CD4+ T cells sorted from blood. Subset defined: CD45RA+ positively selected. These receptors were taken from a man aged 25 to 40 in good health.

The V and J genes are TRBV2 and TRBJ1-5; maybe TRBD1 (5 bases). Germline V CDR1 and CDR2: SNHLY, FYNNEI. The ends were cut back, 4 bases at V and 4 bases at J, with 20 bases in the middle. CDR3 length equals 17 residues. CDR3 amino acids: CASSVKSGESRNQPQHF. The CDR3 DNA sequence: TGTGCCAGCAGTGTTAAATCGGGGGAAAGTCGAAATCAGCCCCAGCATTTT.

The CDR3 is CASSQYGDQPQHF. The CDR3 DNA sequence: TGTGCCAGCAGCCAATACGGGGATCAGCCCCAGCATTTT. The rearrangement uses TRBV7-2 and TRBJ1-5; D remains unclear. The CDR3 is made up of 13 amino acids. The V end lost 5 bases, the J end lost 5 bases, and 10 bases lay between the germline ends. Germline V gene sequence: CDR1 SGHTA, CDR2 FQGNSA.

The V gene is TRBV7-8, the J gene TRBJ2-1; weak D call: TRBD2 (5 bases). This CDR3 has 16 residues. CDR1 and CDR2 (germline): SGHVS, FQNEAQ. V shed 0 bases and J shed 6 bases, with 15 bases lying between them. DNA of the CDR3: TGTGCCAGCAGCTTAGCGCGCGCGGGTTGGGGCAATGAGCAGTTCTTC. This gives the protein CASSLARAGWGNEQFF.

This clone is a singleton in its sample. This chain uses TRBV5-5 with TRBJ1-3, with D unclear. The V end was cut by 0 bases, the J end by 1 base, with 8 bases between. The CDR3 has 15 amino acids. Germline V CDR1 and CDR2: SGHKS, YYEKEE (reference sequence). The CDR3 region has the DNA TGTGCCAGCAGCTTGGCTTTTTTTTCTGGAAACACCATATATTTT. Its translation is CASSLAFFSGNTIYF.

V gene TRBV29-1 combines with J gene TRBJ1-1; D is undetermined. V was shortened by 6 bases and J by 0 bases, with 14 bases between the two germline ends. This CDR3 has 14 residues. Germline CDR1 reads SQVTM; CDR2 reads ANQGSEA. The CDR3 reads CSVHTRVLNTEAFF. For the CDR3, the DNA is TGCAGCGTCCACACCCGAGTGCTGAACACTGAAGCTTTCTTT. Using reference TRBV29-1 and TRBJ1-1 for the parts outside the CDR3, the full variable domain is SAVISQKPSRDICQRGTSLTIQCQVDSQVTMMFWYRQQPGQSLTLIATANQGSEATYESGFVIDKFPISRPNLTFSTLTVSNMSPEDSSIYLCSVHTRVLNTEAFFGQGTRLTVV.

The genes are TRBV6-1 and TRBJ1-2; 9 positions agree with TRBD1. CDR1 MNHNS and CDR2 SASEGT come from the germline V gene. The CDR3 sequence is 14 residues long. Germline trimming cut 4 bases from V and 2 bases from J; bases unmatched to any gene: 2. In DNA form, the CDR3 reads TGTGCCAGCAGTGGAGGACAGGGGAACTATGGCTACACCTTC. Translated, it gives CASSGGQGNYGYTF.

This clone was counted a single time. The rearrangement joins TRBV5-1 to TRBJ2-2, with D unresolved. The CDR3 has 16 residues. CDR1 is SGHRS, CDR2 YFSETQ, per germline. V lost 0 bases and J lost 8, with 17 bases in between. CDR3 loop: CASSLVQIEIAGELFF. The CDR3 DNA is TGCGCCAGCAGCTTGGTCCAAATCGAAATCGCGGGGGAGCTGTTTTTT.

This clone has a single count. The chain combines TRBV19 with TRBJ1-5; TRBD1 might be the D (6 bases). This CDR3 has 15 residues. Trimming cost V 6 bases and J 6 bases, with 18 bases left between them. Germline V gene data show CDR1 as LNHDA and CDR2 as SQIVND (reference sequence). The CDR3 loop reads CASSAAGEFFQPQHF. CDR3 sequence (DNA): TGTGCCAGTAGCGCGGCAGGGGAATTTTTTCAGCCCCAGCATTTT.

The chain couples TRBV4-3 to TRBJ1-2, with no clear D. CDR3 length: 15 amino acids. Germline V gives CDR1 LGHNA, CDR2 YSLEER. V was pared by 0 bases and J by 0 bases, with 8 bases between. The CDR3 loop reads CASSQERTTNYGYTF. The CDR3 DNA is TGCGCCAGCAGCCAAGAAAGGACCACTAACTATGGCTACACCTTC.

This chain links TRBV28 with TRBJ2-1, with TRBD2 identical over 8 bases. Germline loops: CDR1 MDHEN, CDR2 SYDVKM. Trimming took 3 bases from V and 1 from J; bases not matched to a gene: 5. The CDR3 has 16 amino acids. In DNA, the CDR3 is TGTGCCAGCAGTTTCTGGACTAGCTGGTCCTACAATGAGCAGTTCTTC. Its protein is CASSFWTSWSYNEQFF.

Remarks on this clone: The germline gene is not matched at one end of the junction; a read error may be the cause. The chain combines TRBV6-5 with TRBJ2-2, with TRBD1 matching over 7 bases. The V gene's germline CDR1 is MNHEY and CDR2 SVGAGI. The CDR3 has 14 residues. DNA for the CDR3: TGTGCCAGCAGTCCCACGAGGACAGGCCATGTTTTTAGGTTT. Translating it yields CASSPTRTGHVFRF.

This chain connects TRBV5-1 to TRBJ2-1; possible D gene TRBD2, 6 bases. Trimming removed 0 bases at V and 10 bases at J, with 17 bases between. The CDR3 length is 15 residues. CDR1 is SGHRS, CDR2 YFSETQ, per germline. The CDR3 coding sequence is TGCGCCAGCAGCTTGGCGGCGGACCCTGCGGGGGAGCAGTTCTTC. Its protein is CASSLAADPAGEQFF.

This clone occurred once. The chain carries TRBV7-3 and TRBJ2-1; no reliable D call. The CDR3 is made up of 14 amino acids. Between the trimmed V and J ends, which lost 2 bases and 5 bases, there was a span of 10 bases. Germline assignment: CDR1 SGHTA and CDR2 FQGTGA. CDR3 residues: CASSLGRGNNEQFF. CDR3 sequence (DNA): TGTGCCAGCAGCTTAGGGCGAGGTAACAATGAGCAGTTCTTC.

The chain links TRBV6-4 to TRBJ1-1; the D gene is possibly TRBD1 (5 bases). CDR3 length: 15 amino acids. V lost 0 bases and J lost 6, with 14 bases in between. Germline CDR1 and CDR2: MRHNA and SNTAGT. Here the CDR3 DNA reads TGTGCCAGCAGTGACTCATCAGGGAGGTCCGCTGAAGCTTTCTTT. Its translation is CASSDSSGRSAEAFF.

The rearrangement uses TRBV6-4 and TRBJ2-1, with 13 bases that match TRBD2. The CDR3 covers 18 residues. Germline-derived CDR1 and CDR2 are MRHNA and SNTAGT. Losses at the gene ends were 5 bases for V and 0 bases for J; bases not matched to a gene: 7. CDR3: CASSLGTSGASSYNEQFF. The CDR3 bases are TGTGCCAGCAGTCTTGGGACTAGCGGGGCGAGCTCCTACAATGAGCAGTTCTTC.

The chain recombines TRBV5-1 with TRBJ2-7; no firm D call. V lost 0 bases and J lost 9, with 19 bases in between. CDR1 and CDR2 from the germline V gene are SGHRS and YFSETQ. The CDR3 has 15 residues. CDR3 coding DNA: TGCGCCAGCAGCTTGGCAGGAGACTTAATACGAGGGCAGTACTTC. This gives the protein CASSLAGDLIRGQYF. Looking up the rest from reference TRBV5-1 and TRBJ2-7 gives the full variable domain: KAGVTQTPRYLIKTRGQQVTLSCSPISGHRSVSWYQQTPGQGLQFLFEYFSETQRNKGNFPGRFSGRQFSNSRSEMNVSTLELGDSALYLCASSLAGDLIRGQYFGPGTRLTVT.

The chain recombines TRBV6-1 with TRBJ2-2; no clear D gene. V lost 2 bases and J 7 bases, leaving 20 bases between the germline ends. The CDR3 spans 17 residues. The germline V gene encodes CDR1 MNHNS and CDR2 SASEGT. The chain's CDR3 is CASSEFFGSGRIGELFF. CDR3 DNA sequence: TGTGCCAGCAGTGAATTTTTTGGGTCAGGCCGGATCGGGGAGCTGTTTTTT.